This TCR beta chain was captured in a study of OX40 agonist ivuxolimab in advanced cancers. Study-level background: The drug used for patients, ivuxolimab, was an agonistic anti-OX40 (CD134) antibody.

The data were produced by immunoSEQ multiplex PCR, yet TCRdb's version contains in-frame clones alone and is incomplete. Of under 80,000 clones listed, around 86% were seen once; the top ten hold 3.5% to 5%. Trimming stripped 0 bases from V and 7 bases from J, with 9 bases between. The germline gives CDR1 SNHLY, CDR2 FYNNEI. CDR3 length equals 13 residues. The chain is built from TRBV2 and TRBJ2-5; possible D gene TRBD1, 5 bases. The source was CD4+ or CD8+ T cells sorted from blood, collected in a trial of the OX40 agonist ivuxolimab. This sequence originates from an adult with an advanced solid tumor such as melanoma, head and neck, liver or kidney cancer. CDR3 DNA: TGTGCCAGCAGTGAAGCGCTTCAGGGGACCCAGTACTTC. Protein product: CASSEALQGTQYF. The whole variable domain, filled in from reference TRBV2 and TRBJ2-5, reads EPEVTQTPSHQVTQMGQEVILRCVPISNHLYFYWYRQILGQKVEFLVSFYNNEISEKSEIFDDQFSVERPDGSNFTLKIRSTKLEDSAMYFCASSEALQGTQYFGPGTRLLVL.